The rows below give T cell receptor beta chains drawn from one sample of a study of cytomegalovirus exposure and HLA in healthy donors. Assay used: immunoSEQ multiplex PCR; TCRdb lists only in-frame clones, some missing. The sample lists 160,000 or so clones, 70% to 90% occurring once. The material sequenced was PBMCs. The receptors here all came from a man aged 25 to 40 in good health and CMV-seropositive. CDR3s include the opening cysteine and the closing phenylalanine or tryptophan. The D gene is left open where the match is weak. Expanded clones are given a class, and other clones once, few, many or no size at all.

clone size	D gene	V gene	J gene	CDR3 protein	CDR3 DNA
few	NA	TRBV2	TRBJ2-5	CASSPRETQYF	TGTGCCAGCTCCCCGCGGGAGACCCAGTACTTC
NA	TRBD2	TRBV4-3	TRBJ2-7	CASSQSSSGGPAYEQYF	TGCGCCAGCAGCCAGTCTTCGAGCGGGGGGCCGGCCTACGAGCAGTACTTC
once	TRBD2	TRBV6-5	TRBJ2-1	CASSPGLAGRSEQFF	TGTGCCAGCAGCCCCGGACTAGCGGGGCGGAGCGAGCAGTTCTTC
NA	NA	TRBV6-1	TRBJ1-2	CASNNGFNYGYTF	TGTGCCAGCAACAATGGCTTTAACTATGGCTACACCTTC
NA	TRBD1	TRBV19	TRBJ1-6	CASSKRQGAHSYNSPLHF	TGTGCCAGTAGCAAACGTCAGGGGGCCCACTCCTATAATTCACCCCTCCACTTT
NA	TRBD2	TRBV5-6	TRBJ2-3	CASSLASGGSDTQYF	TGTGCCAGCAGCTTGGCTAGCGGGGGGTCGGATACGCAGTATTTT
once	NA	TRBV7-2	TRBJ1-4	CASSRGGGKLFF	TGTGCCAGCAGCCGGGGTGGGGGGAAACTGTTTTTT
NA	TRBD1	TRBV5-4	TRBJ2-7	CASSPNRGPPYEQYF	TGTGCCAGCAGCCCGAACAGGGGCCCCCCCTACGAGCAGTACTTC
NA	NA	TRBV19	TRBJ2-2	CATYRASYTGELFF	TGTGCCACCTACAGGGCCAGTTACACCGGGGAGCTGTTTTTT
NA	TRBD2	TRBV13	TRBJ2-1	CASSVIAGGKFSSYNEQFF	TGTGCCAGCAGCGTTATAGCGGGGGGAAAATTTAGCTCCTACAATGAGCAGTTCTTC
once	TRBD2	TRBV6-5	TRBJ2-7	CATPAGGVYEQYF	TGTGCCACCCCGGCGGGGGGGGTCTACGAGCAGTACTTC
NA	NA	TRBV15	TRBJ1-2	CATKQNYGYTF	TGTGCCACCAAACAGAACTATGGCTACACCTTC
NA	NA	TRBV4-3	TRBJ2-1	CASSQDRTLYNEQFF	TGCGCCAGCAGCCAAGATCGGACACTGTACAATGAGCAGTTCTTC
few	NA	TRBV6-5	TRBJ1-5	CASSYSRAGNQPQHF	TGTGCCAGCAGTTACTCGAGGGCAGGCAATCAGCCCCAGCATTTT
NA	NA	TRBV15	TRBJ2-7	CATSRDRSSYEQYF	TGTGCCACCAGCAGAGATCGGAGCTCCTACGAGCAGTACTTC
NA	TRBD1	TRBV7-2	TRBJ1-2	CASSFQGGGYGYTF	TGTGCCAGCAGCTTCCAGGGGGGAGGCTATGGCTACACCTTC
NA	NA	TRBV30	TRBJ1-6	CAWGGGQNLRRRSPLHF	TGTGCCTGGGGTGGCGGACAGAACTTGCGAAGGAGGTCACCCCTCCACTTT
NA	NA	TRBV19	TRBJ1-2	CASSSGTYYGYTF	TGTGCCAGTAGTTCCGGGACATATTATGGCTACACCTTC
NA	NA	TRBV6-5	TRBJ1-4	CASSYGGTAEKLFF	TGTGCCAGCAGTTACGGGGGCACGGCGGAAAAACTGTTTTTT
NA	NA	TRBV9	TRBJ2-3	CASSVIGAADTQYF	TGTGCCAGCAGCGTTATTGGGGCCGCAGATACGCAGTATTTT
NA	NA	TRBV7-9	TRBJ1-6	CASSLRQPNSNSPLHF	TGTGCCAGCAGCTTAAGACAGCCAAACTCTAATTCACCCCTCCACTTT
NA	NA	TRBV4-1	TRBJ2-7	CASSHGQQGTYEQYF	TGCGCCAGCAGCCACGGACAACAGGGCACCTACGAGCAGTACTTC
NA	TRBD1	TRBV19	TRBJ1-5	CASSIRGQVPPIQAQHF	TGTGCCAGTAGTATCCGAGGACAGGTGCCTCCTATACAGGCCCAGCATTTT
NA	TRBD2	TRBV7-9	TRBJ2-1	CASSLGQRGANEQFF	TGTGCCAGCAGCTTAGGGCAGCGGGGGGCCAATGAGCAGTTCTTC
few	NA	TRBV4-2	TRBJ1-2	CASSQDFNYGYTF	TGTGCCAGCAGCCAAGACTTCAACTATGGCTACACCTTC
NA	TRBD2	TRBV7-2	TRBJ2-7	CASSLSIAGGLSYEQYF	TGTGCCAGCAGCTTATCGATAGCGGGGGGACTCTCCTACGAGCAGTACTTC
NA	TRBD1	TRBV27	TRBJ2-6	CASRDAGTADSGANVLTF	TGTGCCAGCAGAGATGCCGGGACAGCCGACTCTGGGGCCAACGTCCTGACTTTC
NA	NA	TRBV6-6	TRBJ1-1	CASTSRAGLDEAFF	TGTGCCAGCACGTCCCGAGCGGGGTTAGATGAAGCTTTCTTT
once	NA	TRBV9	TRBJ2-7	CASSVGGGDPYEQYF	TGTGCCAGCAGCGTAGGAGGGGGGGATCCCTACGAGCAGTACTTC
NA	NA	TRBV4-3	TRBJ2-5	CASSQGTYWGEQETQYF	TGCGCCAGCAGCCAAGGGACTTACTGGGGGGAACAAGAGACCCAGTACTTC
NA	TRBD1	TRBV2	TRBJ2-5	CASSEGTGGDKTQYF	TGTGCCAGCAGTGAAGGGACAGGGGGCGACAAGACCCAGTACTTC
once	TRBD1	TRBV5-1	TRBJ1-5	CASSPDRGNQPQHF	TGCGCCAGCAGCCCGGACAGGGGCAATCAGCCCCAGCATTTT
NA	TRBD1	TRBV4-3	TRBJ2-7	CASSQVADRGRYEQYF	TGCGCCAGCAGCCAAGTAGCTGACAGGGGGCGTTACGAGCAGTACTTC
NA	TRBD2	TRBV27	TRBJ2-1	CASSLLASGISSYNEQFF	TGTGCCAGCAGTTTATTGGCTAGCGGGATCAGCTCCTACAATGAGCAGTTCTTC
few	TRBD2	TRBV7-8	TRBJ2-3	CASSLGAGGSGDTQYF	TGTGCCAGCAGCTTAGGAGCGGGGGGGTCTGGAGATACGCAGTATTTT
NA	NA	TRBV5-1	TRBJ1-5	CASSAGGFQPQHF	TGCGCCAGCAGCGCGGGGGGTTTTCAGCCCCAGCATTTT
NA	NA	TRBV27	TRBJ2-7	CASRSEGMGSYEQYF	TGTGCCAGCAGATCGGAGGGCATGGGATCCTACGAGCAGTACTTC
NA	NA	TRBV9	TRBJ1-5	CASSVGRGVNQPQHF	TGTGCCAGCAGCGTAGGAAGGGGCGTCAATCAGCCCCAGCATTTT
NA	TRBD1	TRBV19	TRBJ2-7	CASSIITGGSYEQYF	TGTGCCAGTAGTATAATTACAGGGGGCAGTTACGAGCAGTACTTC
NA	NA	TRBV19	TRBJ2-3	CASSIAPLRGIQYF	TGTGCCAGTAGTATAGCCCCTCTCAGAGGGATCCAGTATTTT
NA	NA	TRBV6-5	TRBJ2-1	CASSYRTTIGNEQFF	TGTGCCAGCAGTTACCGGACGACTATTGGCAATGAGCAGTTCTTC
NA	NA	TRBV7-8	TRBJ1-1	CASTPGTEAFF	TGTGCCAGCACCCCGGGGACTGAAGCTTTCTTT